Each of the 3 T cell receptor beta chains below was sequenced from the same sample in a study of blood T cell repertoires in COVID-19. Sequencing was performed with immunoSEQ multiplex PCR; in TCRdb, only in-frame clones are kept and a portion is missing. This sample has approximately 45,000 clones, with about four fifths found just once. Sequencing was done on a sample of peripheral blood. Every receptor here comes from a woman older than 75 with acute or convalescent COVID-19.

This chain connects TRBV23-1 to TRBJ1-6, with D possibly being TRBD1 (6 bases). TRBV23-1 has ORF status, its function being uncertain. V shed 9 bases and J shed 0 bases, with 15 bases lying between them. There are 16 residues in the CDR3. This chain's CDR3 is CARENRESSYNSPLHF. CDR3 in DNA: TGCGCCAGGGAAAACAGGGAGAGCTCCTATAATTCACCCCTCCACTTT.

The chain employs TRBV30 and TRBJ2-5, with D unresolved. The CDR3 sequence is 13 residues long. Germline V gene data show CDR1 as GTSNPN and CDR2 as SVGIG (reference sequence). V dropped 0 bases and J dropped 2 bases, with 7 bases sitting between them. The CDR3 DNA sequence: TGTGCCTGGAGTGTCACGGTACAAGAGACCCAGTACTTC. It specifies CAWSVTVQETQYF.

The chain employs TRBV9 and TRBJ1-4; 7 bases align to TRBD1. CDR1 and CDR2 (germline): SGDLS, YYNGEE. V dropped 6 bases and J dropped 5; count of bases not matched to a gene: 7. The CDR3 is 14 amino acids. CDR3 amino acids: CASNRDSSNEKLFF. CDR3 coding DNA: TGTGCCAGCAATAGGGACAGTTCGAATGAAAAACTGTTTTTT. Full variable domain (missing parts from reference TRBV9 and TRBJ1-4): DSGVTQTPKHLITATGQRVTLRCSPRSGDLSVYWYQQSLDQGLQFLIQYYNGEERAKGNILERFSAQQFPDLHSELNLSSLELGDSALYFCASNRDSSNEKLFFGSGTQLSVL.